This T cell receptor beta chain was sequenced during a study of T cell changes during pregnancy in multiple sclerosis. Clones were sequenced by immunoSEQ multiplex PCR, and TCRdb holds only the in-frame ones, with some missing. The sample consists of roughly 57,000 clones, about nine tenths of them appearing once. Germline-derived CDR1 and CDR2 are LGHNA and YSLEER. Trimming took off 2 bases at V and 8 bases at J, with 15 bases between the two ends. This CDR3 comprises 15 residues. Source: CD4+ T cells from peripheral blood mononuclear cells, taken after pregnancy. The receptor was derived from a female donor with multiple sclerosis, enrolled in a pregnancy study. V is TRBV4-3 and J is TRBJ1-4; D may be TRBD1 (5 bases). CDR3 nucleotides: TGCGCCAGCAGCCAATACAGCCAACAGGAGGAAAAACTGTTTTTT. Its translation: CASSQYSQQEEKLFF.